The entry that follows covers one T cell receptor beta chain sequence. Antigen unknown. The source of the sample is a study of cytomegalovirus exposure and HLA in healthy donors. The study's findings and limits: Later analysis suggested most CMV-associated TCR beta chains were HLA-restricted. Later analysis identified 16,951 TCR beta sequences associated with HLA alleles, using a false discovery rate threshold of 0.05.

The junction had 7 bases not matched to a gene; V was cut back by 5 bases and J by 9 bases. Germline V gene sequence: CDR1 SGHTA, CDR2 FQGNSA. This CDR3 region has 16 residues. Healthy bone marrow donors formed the donor group. Donors were nominally healthy when sampled, though unrecorded immune exposures were likely. Primers for the PCR totalled 60 Vbeta and 13 Jbeta. This table comes from immunoSEQ multiplex PCR, and its TCRdb copy is limited to in-frame clones, with some not included. The sample records approximately 190,000 clones, approximately 78% being singletons. The gene calls are TRBV7-2 and TRBJ2-1; TRBD2 matches at 16 bases. The sample comprised PBMCs. This clonotype was obtained from a young woman in good health and CMV-seropositive. The CDR3 reads CASSVDGTSGRGEQFF. As DNA, the CDR3 is TGTGCCAGCAGCGTAGACGGGACTAGCGGGAGGGGTGAGCAGTTCTTC.